This entry lists 9 T cell receptor beta chains sequenced from one sample in a study of T cells in Graves' hyperthyroidism and ophthalmopathy. Regions amplified from RNA transcripts were the TCR beta CDR3 regions. Carried out on the TCR CDR3, a first-round RT-PCR used the HTBI primer set. MiXCR was run by TCRdb on the multiplex PCR reads, yielding one entry per CDR3 protein. The table shows more than 500,000 distinct CDR3 sequences, with around 15% occurring only once. The sample comprised blood. All receptors derive from a woman aged 40-49 years with Graves' hyperthyroidism.

This clonotype was counted a few times. One end of the junction fails to match germline, which may point to a read error. V is TRBV6-1 and J is TRBJ1-1; TRBD1 matches 10 bases. Per the germline V gene, CDR1 is MNHNS and CDR2 is SASEGT. There are 13 residues in the CDR3. CDR3 protein: CAGRGTGATEAFF. The CDR3 nucleotides read TGTGCCGGCAGAGGGACAGGGGCCACTGAAGCTTTCTTT.

The chain links TRBV5-1 to TRBJ2-5; D is undetermined. The CDR3 has 15 residues. Germline-derived CDR1 and CDR2 are SGHRS and YFSETQ. V was pared by 4 bases and J by 3 bases, with 16 bases between. The CDR3 region has the DNA TGCGCCAGCAGCCTTAGACACGGTGGAGAAGAGACCCAGTACTTC. Translation gives CASSLRHGGEETQYF.

CDR3 DNA: TGTGCCACCAGTGGGACAGTCCAATACAATGAGCAGTTCTTC. Amino acids: CATSGTVQYNEQFF. The V call is TRBV24-1, the J call TRBJ2-1; possibly TRBD1 for D (6 bases). Germline loops: CDR1 KGHDR, CDR2 SFDVKD. V was shortened by 5 bases and J by 4 bases, with 11 bases between the two germline ends. CDR3 length: 14 amino acids.

This clonotype showed up many times. The V gene is TRBV13, the J gene TRBJ2-3, with TRBD2 as a possible D gene (6 bases). V was cut by 6 bases and J by 1 base, with 17 bases left in between. Germline lookup yields CDR1 PRHDT and CDR2 FYEKMQ (reference sequence). This CDR3 has 16 amino acids. CDR3 nucleotides: TGTGCCAGCAGAAGCTGGTCGGGACTGCGCACAGATACGCAGTATTTT. This encodes CASRSWSGLRTDTQYF.

This clonotype has a count of ten or more. The V and J genes are TRBV9 and TRBJ2-7, with D maybe TRBD1 (7 bases). CDR3 length: 13 amino acids. CDR1 is SGDLS, CDR2 YYNGEE, per germline. Trimming cost V 3 bases and J 4 bases, with 11 bases left between them. CDR3: CASSATGRYEQYF. The CDR3 DNA reads as TGTGCCAGCAGCGCGACAGGGAGGTACGAGCAGTACTTC.

This clonotype was found many times. The rearrangement joins TRBV5-1 to TRBJ1-4, with no clear D. Deletions cut 0 bases from V and 0 bases from J, with 6 bases between. The CDR3 is 15 amino acids. In germline, CDR1 is SGHRS, CDR2 YFSETQ. CDR3 DNA: TGCGCCAGCAGCTTGGGATTGGCAACTAATGAAAAACTGTTTTTT. This gives the protein CASSLGLATNEKLFF.

This clonotype was seen a few times. V and J are TRBV15 and TRBJ2-7; D gene uncertain. CDR3 length equals 16 residues. From germline, CDR1 is LNHNV and CDR2 YYDKDF (reference sequence). Trimming stripped 1 base from V and 0 bases from J, with 13 bases between. In nucleotides, the CDR3 is TGTGCCACCAGCAGAGTGAAACCCTCGAGCTCCTACGAGCAGTACTTC. This codes for CATSRVKPSSSYEQYF. The entire variable domain, with the rest obtained from reference TRBV15 and TRBJ2-7, is as follows: DAMVIQNPRYQVTQFGKPVTLSCSQTLNHNVMYWYQQKSSQAPKLLFHYYDKDFNNEADTPDNFQSRRPNTSFCFLDIRSPGLGDTAMYLCATSRVKPSSSYEQYFGPGTRLTVT.

This clonotype turned up a few times. The J gene is TRBJ2-4, the V gene TRBV5-6, with a possible D match to TRBD1 (6 bases). Between the trimmed V and J ends, which lost 0 bases and 8 bases, there was a span of 9 bases. The CDR3 is 13 amino acids. The germline CDR1 and CDR2 sequences are SGHDT and YYEEEE. In DNA, the CDR3 is TGTGCCAGCAGCTTGGACAGGGAAGACATTCAGTACTTC. It is translated as CASSLDREDIQYF.

At least ten counts were recorded for this clonotype. The V gene is TRBV27, the J gene TRBJ2-2; weak D call: TRBD2 (5 bases). Germline V lookup: CDR1 MNHEY, CDR2 SMNVEV (reference sequence). Trimming took 11 bases from V and 6 from J, leaving 16 bases between them. The length of the CDR3 is 13 residues. Here the CDR3 reads CAARRLASGELFF. CDR3 sequence (DNA): TGTGCCGCAAGGAGGCTAGCCTCCGGGGAGCTGTTTTTT.